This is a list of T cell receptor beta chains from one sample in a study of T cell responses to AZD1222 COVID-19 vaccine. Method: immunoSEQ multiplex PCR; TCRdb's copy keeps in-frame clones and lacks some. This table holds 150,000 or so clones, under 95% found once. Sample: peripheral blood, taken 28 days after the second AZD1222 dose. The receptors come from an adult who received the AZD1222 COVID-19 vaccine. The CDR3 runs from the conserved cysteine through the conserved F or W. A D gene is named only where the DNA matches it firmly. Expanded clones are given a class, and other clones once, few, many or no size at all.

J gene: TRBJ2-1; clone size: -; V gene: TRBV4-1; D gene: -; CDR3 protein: CASGVGTWYNEQFF; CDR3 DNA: TGCGCCAGCGGGGTGGGGACCTGGTACAATGAGCAGTTCTTC
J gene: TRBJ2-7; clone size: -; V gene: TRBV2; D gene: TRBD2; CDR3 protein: CASRWAGAGDAYEQYF; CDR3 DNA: TGTGCCAGCAGGTGGGCTGGAGCGGGAGACGCCTACGAGCAGTACTTC
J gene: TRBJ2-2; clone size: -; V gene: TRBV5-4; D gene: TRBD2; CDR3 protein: CASSLAGLGLAGELFF; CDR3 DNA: TGTGCCAGCAGCTTGGCAGGACTAGGATTGGCCGGGGAGCTGTTTTTT
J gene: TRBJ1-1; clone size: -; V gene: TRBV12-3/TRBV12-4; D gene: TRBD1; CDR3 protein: CASSFTGGTEAFF; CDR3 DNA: TGTGCCAGCAGTTTTACAGGGGGCACTGAAGCTTTCTTT
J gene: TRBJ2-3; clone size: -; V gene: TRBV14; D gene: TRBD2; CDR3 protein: CASSQALAGGPEGNTQYF; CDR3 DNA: TGTGCCAGCAGCCAAGCCCTAGCGGGAGGGCCCGAAGGGAATACGCAGTATTTT
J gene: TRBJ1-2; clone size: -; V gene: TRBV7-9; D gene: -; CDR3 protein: CASSLARAGGYGYTF; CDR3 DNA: TGTGCCAGCAGCTTAGCGAGGGCGGGGGGATATGGCTACACCTTC
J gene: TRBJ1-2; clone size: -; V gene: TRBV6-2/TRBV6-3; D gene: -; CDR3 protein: CASSYPRPDRTGRASYGYTF; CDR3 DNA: TGTGCCAGCAGTTACCCACGCCCTGACAGGACGGGAAGGGCCTCCTATGGCTACACCTTC
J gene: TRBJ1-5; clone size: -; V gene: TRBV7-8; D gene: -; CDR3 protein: CASSLRFKDRNQPQHF; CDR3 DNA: TGTGCCAGCAGCTTACGCTTTAAGGATCGGAATCAGCCCCAGCATTTT
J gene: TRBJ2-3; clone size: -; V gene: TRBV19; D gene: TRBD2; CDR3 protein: CASSMFSGRPESTDTQYF; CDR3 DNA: TGTGCCAGTAGTATGTTTAGCGGGAGGCCCGAGAGCACAGATACGCAGTATTTT
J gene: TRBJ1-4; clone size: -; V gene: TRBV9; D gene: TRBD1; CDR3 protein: CASAGQNNEKLFF; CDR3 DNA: TGTGCCAGCGCGGGACAGAATAATGAAAAACTGTTTTTT
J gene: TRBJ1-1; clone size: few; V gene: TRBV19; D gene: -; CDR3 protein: CASSIAGHTEAFF; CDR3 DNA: TGTGCCAGTAGTATCGCAGGGCACACTGAAGCTTTCTTT
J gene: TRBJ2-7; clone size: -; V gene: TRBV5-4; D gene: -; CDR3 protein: CASSDGKRIYEQYF; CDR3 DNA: TGTGCCAGCAGCGACGGAAAAAGGATCTACGAGCAGTACTTC
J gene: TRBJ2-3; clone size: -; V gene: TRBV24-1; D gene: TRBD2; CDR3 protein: CATSDPTSAADTQYF; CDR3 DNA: TGTGCCACCAGTGACCCGACTAGCGCCGCGGATACGCAGTATTTT
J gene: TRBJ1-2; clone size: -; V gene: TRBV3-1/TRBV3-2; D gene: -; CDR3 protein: CASSQGARGYTF; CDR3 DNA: TGTGCCAGCAGCCAGGGGGCGCGGGGCTACACCTTC
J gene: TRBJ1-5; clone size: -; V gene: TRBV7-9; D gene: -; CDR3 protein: CASSSPYQPQHF; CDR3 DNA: TGTGCCAGCAGCTCACCGTATCAGCCCCAGCATTTT
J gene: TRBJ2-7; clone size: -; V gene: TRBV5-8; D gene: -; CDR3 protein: CASSIFTGAGNNEQYF; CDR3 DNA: TGTGCCAGCAGCATCTTTACTGGAGCTGGGAATAACGAGCAGTACTTC
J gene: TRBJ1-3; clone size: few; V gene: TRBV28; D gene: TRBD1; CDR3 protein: CASSFRTGGTGNTIYF; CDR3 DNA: TGTGCCAGCAGTTTTAGGACAGGAGGCACCGGAAACACCATATATTTT
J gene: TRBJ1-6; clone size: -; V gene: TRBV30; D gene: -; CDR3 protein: CAWDRNSPLHF; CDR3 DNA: TGTGCCTGGGACAGGAATTCACCCCTCCACTTT
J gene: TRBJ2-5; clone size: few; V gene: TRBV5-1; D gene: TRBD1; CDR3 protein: CASSVGAQGRQETQYF; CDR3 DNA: TGCGCCAGCAGCGTAGGGGCACAGGGGCGCCAAGAGACCCAGTACTTC
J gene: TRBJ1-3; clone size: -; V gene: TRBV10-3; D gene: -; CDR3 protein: CAISEQAGSGNTIYF; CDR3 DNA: TGTGCCATCAGTGAACAGGCGGGGTCTGGAAACACCATATATTTT
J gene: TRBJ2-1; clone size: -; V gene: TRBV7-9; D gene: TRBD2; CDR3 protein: CASSPGDSGRARGEQFF; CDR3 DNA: TGTGCCAGCAGCCCCGGCGATAGCGGGAGGGCACGGGGTGAGCAGTTCTTC
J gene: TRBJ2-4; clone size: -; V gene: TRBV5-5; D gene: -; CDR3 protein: CASSLDHPLAKNIQYF; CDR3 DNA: TGTGCCAGCAGCTTGGACCACCCGTTAGCCAAAAACATTCAGTACTTC
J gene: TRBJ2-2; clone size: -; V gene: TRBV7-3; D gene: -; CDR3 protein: CASSLDASGELFF; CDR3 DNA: TGTGCCAGCAGCCTGGACGCGTCCGGGGAGCTGTTTTTT
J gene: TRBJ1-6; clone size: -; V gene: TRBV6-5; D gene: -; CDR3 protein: CASSYSGGGNSPLHF; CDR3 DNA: TGTGCCAGCAGTTACTCTGGGGGCGGGAATTCACCCCTCCACTTT
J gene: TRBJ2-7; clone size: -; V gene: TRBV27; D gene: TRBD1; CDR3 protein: CASSPGQGADEQYF; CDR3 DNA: TGTGCCAGCAGTCCAGGACAGGGTGCGGACGAGCAGTACTTC
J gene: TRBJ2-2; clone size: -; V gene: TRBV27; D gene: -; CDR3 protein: CASSLRGMNTGELFF; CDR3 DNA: TGTGCCAGCAGTTTAAGGGGAATGAACACCGGGGAGCTGTTTTTT
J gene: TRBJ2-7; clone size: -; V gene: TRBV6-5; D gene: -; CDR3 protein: CASRVNNGQTYEQYF; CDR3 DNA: TGTGCCAGCAGAGTGAATAACGGACAGACCTACGAGCAGTACTTC
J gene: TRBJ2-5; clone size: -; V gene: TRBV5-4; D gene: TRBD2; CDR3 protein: CASSDASGRPQETQYF; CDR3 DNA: TGTGCCAGCAGCGACGCTAGCGGGAGGCCCCAAGAGACCCAGTACTTC